This T cell receptor beta chain emerged from a study of blood T cell repertoires in COVID-19. At the level of the study: Samples taken during acute and convalescent COVID-19 were collected in the United States, Italy and Spain. PBMCs, B-cell-depleted T cells, or T cells provided the cDNA or gDNA that made up the material.

This CDR3 spans 17 amino acids. Germline-derived CDR1 and CDR2 are MDHEN and SYDVKM. Trimming removed 6 bases from V and 4 bases from J; junction bases left unmatched: 13. As processed by the authors: Quantification of nucleated cells was approximated via reference gene primer amplification. Sequencing used immunoSEQ multiplex PCR; TCRdb keeps in-frame clones, though not all of them. Clonal size and the V and J genes are those of that table, whereas D and trimming came from the DNA. The repertoire has around 140,000 clones, approximately 80% of them found once; the top ten carry 7.5% to 9%. Sequencing was performed on peripheral blood. The source is a human donor in a cohort sampled during active COVID-19. The rearrangement joins TRBV28 to TRBJ1-3; 9 nucleotides match TRBD1. CDR3 sequence (DNA): TGTGCCAGCAGCACAACCGGGACAGGGAGATACGGAAACACCATATATTTT. Its translation: CASSTTGTGRYGNTIYF.